This entry lists 18 T cell receptor beta chains sequenced from one sample in a study of cytomegalovirus exposure and HLA in healthy donors. Vbeta (60) and Jbeta (13) primers were used in the PCR. Profiled with immunoSEQ multiplex PCR; TCRdb holds only in-frame clones, not every one. The table lists 150,000 or so clones, 80% to 90% of them singletons. Source material: PBMCs. These receptors came from a woman between 18 and 29 years old in good health and CMV-seronegative.

This rearrangement joins TRBV28 to TRBJ1-3, with 7 bases lining up with TRBD1. The CDR3 extends over 16 amino acids. Germline loops: CDR1 MDHEN, CDR2 SYDVKM. V lost 1 base to trimming and J lost 3 bases; unmatched junction nucleotides: 6. The CDR3 spells CASSLYRTGYGNTIYF. CDR3 coding DNA: TGTGCCAGCAGTTTATACCGGACAGGATATGGAAACACCATATATTTT.

The rearrangement joins TRBV5-1 to TRBJ2-5, with 8 bases matching TRBD1. Gene TRBJ2-7 matches the end of the DNA better, so the J call may be wrong. CDR1 and CDR2 from the germline V gene are SGHRS and YFSETQ. CDR3 length: 13 residues. CDR3: CASTRQGNDEQYF. CDR3 nucleotide sequence: TGCGCCAGCACTCGACAGGGGAACGACGAGCAGTACTTC.

This chain's CDR3 is CASRGRAPLGYGYTF. CDR3 in DNA: TGCGCCAGCAGGGGGCGCGCCCCTTTGGGCTATGGCTACACCTTC. The chain employs TRBV4-1 and TRBJ1-2, with D maybe TRBD1 (5 bases). Trimming cost V 6 bases and J 4 bases, with 18 bases left between them. CDR1 is MGHRA, CDR2 YSYEKL, per germline. The CDR3 has 15 amino acids.

This chain connects TRBV14 to TRBJ1-2; D is ambiguous. Germline CDR1 is SGHDN and CDR2 is FVKESK. The V gene lost 4 bases and the J gene lost 5 bases, with 20 bases spanning the gap. The CDR3 has 16 residues. CDR3 region: CASSPLTGRAGYGYTF. The CDR3, as DNA: TGTGCCAGCAGCCCATTAACCGGGAGAGCGGGTTATGGCTACACCTTC.

The chain is built from TRBV29-1 and TRBJ1-2; D remains ambiguous. This CDR3 has 12 residues. The V gene lost 7 bases and the J gene lost 5 bases, with 14 bases spanning the gap. Germline V CDR1 and CDR2: SQVTM, ANQGSEA. The CDR3 sequence is CSAAGLRYGYTF. The CDR3 nucleotides read TGCAGCGCCGCGGGCCTGAGGTATGGCTACACCTTC.

This sequence joins TRBV28 and TRBJ2-3, with 10 bases lining up with TRBD2. Germline CDR1 and CDR2: MDHEN and SYDVKM. Losses at the gene ends were 2 bases for V and 3 bases for J; bases not matched to a gene: 8. The CDR3 length is 17 residues. The DNA of the CDR3 is TGTGCCAGCAGTTTAATCACTAGCGGGACTTTAACAGATACGCAGTATTTT. Protein: CASSLITSGTLTDTQYF.

The rearrangement uses TRBV18 and TRBJ1-1; TRBD1 agrees at 7 bases. The CDR3 totals 14 residues. CDR1 is KGHSH, CDR2 LQKENI, per germline. The ends lost 5 bases at V and 7 bases at J; junction bases unmatched: 10. Written as DNA, the CDR3 is TGTGCCAGCTCAGCATTGGGACAGCGAAGTGAAGCTTTCTTT. Amino acids: CASSALGQRSEAFF.

The V call is TRBV28, the J call TRBJ1-5; D is possibly TRBD1 (6 bases). The V and J ends lost 2 bases and 6 bases respectively, with 17 bases between them. The CDR3 spans 16 residues. Germline V lookup: CDR1 MDHEN, CDR2 SYDVKM. The CDR3 nucleotides are TGTGCCAGCAGTTTAGTGTCGGGGGGCGCGGGTCAGCCCCAGCATTTT. It specifies CASSLVSGGAGQPQHF.

V gene TRBV28 combines with J gene TRBJ2-1; D is ambiguous. Germline CDR1 MDHEN, CDR2 SYDVKM. The V end lost 1 base, the J end lost 2 bases, and 12 bases lay between the germline ends. The CDR3 spans 16 residues. The DNA for the CDR3 is TGTGCCAGCAGTTTATTGTGGGCCAGTACCTACAATGAGCAGTTCTTC. Translating it yields CASSLLWASTYNEQFF.

The chain joins TRBV7-9 to TRBJ1-4; D remains unclear. Germline values: CDR1 SEHNR, CDR2 FQNEAQ (reference sequence). V lost 10 bases and J lost 4, with 10 bases in between. The CDR3 spans 12 residues. The CDR3 bases are TGTGCCACGGACTCCCTTAATGAAAAACTGTTTTTT. Translating it yields CATDSLNEKLFF.

This chain joins TRBV6-1 and TRBJ2-3; D is perhaps TRBD2 (5 bases). V dropped 0 bases and J dropped 6 bases, with 7 bases sitting between them. The germline gives CDR1 MNHNS, CDR2 SASEGT. The CDR3 is 13 residues long. As DNA, the CDR3 is TGTGCCAGCAGTGAAGCGAAGCGGGATACGCAGTATTTT. Translating gives CASSEAKRDTQYF.

The chain combines TRBV28 with TRBJ1-2; no definite D call. V lost 4 bases and J 8 bases, leaving 23 bases between the germline ends. CDR3 size: 16 residues. Germline-derived CDR1 and CDR2 are MDHEN and SYDVKM. CDR3 loop: CASSSTTAWAPWGYTF. CDR3 DNA sequence: TGTGCCAGCAGTTCCACCACGGCCTGGGCCCCCTGGGGCTACACCTTC.

For the CDR3, the DNA is TGTGCCAGCAGTTCCGGGACTAGCACAGGCAATGAGCAGTTCTTC. Translating gives CASSSGTSTGNEQFF. The V call is TRBV28, the J call TRBJ2-1, with 9 bases matching TRBD2. Germline V gene lookup returns CDR1 MDHEN and CDR2 SYDVKM. The CDR3 is made up of 15 amino acids. V lost 4 bases to trimming and J lost 6 bases; unmatched junction nucleotides: 7.

The J gene is TRBJ2-1, the V gene TRBV18; 9 positions agree with TRBD1. The germline CDR1 and CDR2 sequences are KGHSH and LQKENI. The junction had 10 bases not matched to a gene; V was cut back by 5 bases and J by 8 bases. This CDR3 contains 15 residues. CDR3 region: CASSSMDRGLHEQFF. CDR3 coding DNA: TGTGCCAGCTCATCCATGGACAGGGGTTTACATGAGCAGTTCTTC.

J is TRBJ1-1 and V is TRBV7-9; D may be TRBD1 (6 bases). V dropped 7 bases and J dropped 5 bases, with 17 bases sitting between them. The CDR3 is 14 amino acids. Germline V gene data show CDR1 as SEHNR and CDR2 as FQNEAQ (reference sequence). The CDR3 nucleotides read TGTGCCAGCACCTTCAAGGGGGGGGATACTGAAGCTTTCTTT. Protein sequence: CASTFKGGDTEAFF.

The chain has TRBV2 and TRBJ2-7; D not resolved. The CDR3 is made up of 13 amino acids. Germline CDR1 is SNHLY and CDR2 is FYNNEI. Trimming left V 3 bases short and J 0 bases short, with 6 bases between. The CDR3 DNA is TGTGCCAGCAGTGACCCTACCTCCTACGAGCAGTACTTC. Its protein is CASSDPTSYEQYF.

V usage is TRBV7-2 and J usage is TRBJ1-6, with D tentatively TRBD1 (6 bases). This CDR3 is built from 14 residues. CDR1 SGHTA and CDR2 FQGNSA come from the germline V gene. V was pared by 3 bases and J by 11 bases, with 14 bases between. The CDR3 DNA is TGTGCCAGCAGCTTGGACCACAGGGCGGCACCCCTCCACTTT. Its protein is CASSLDHRAAPLHF.

The V gene is TRBV19, the J gene TRBJ1-5, with a weak D call TRBD1 (6 bases). Germline loops: CDR1 LNHDA, CDR2 SQIVND (reference sequence). The CDR3 spans 13 residues. Trimming cost V 6 bases and J 5 bases, with 11 bases left between them. In DNA form, the CDR3 reads TGTGCCAGTAGAACAGGGAGGGATCAGCCCCAGCATTTT. Amino acid sequence: CASRTGRDQPQHF.